The 7 T cell receptor beta chains below all came from one sample that was sequenced in a study of neurological immune-mediated disorders. TCRdb reprocessed the 5' RACE reads via MiXCR and lists one record per CDR3 protein. The table lists some 28,000 distinct CDR3 sequences, 20% to 25% of them singletons, with 25% to 30% in the top ten. The sequenced sample consisted of CD4+ T cells from blood. The receptors here all came from a man in his fifties with HTLV-1-associated myelopathy (HAM/TSP).

The table lists this clonotype with a count of one. The V gene is TRBV3-1, the J gene TRBJ2-1; TRBD1 aligns across 9 bases. The germline CDR1 and CDR2 sequences are LGHDT and YNNKEL (reference sequence). V was pared by 5 bases and J by 2 bases, with 7 bases of the junction left unmatched. The CDR3 consists of 16 residues. In DNA form, the CDR3 reads TGTGCCAGCAGCAGTTACAGGGGGCGAACCTACAATGAGCAGTTCTTC. Its translation: CASSSYRGRTYNEQFF.

Turning to this clonotype: This may be a read error, as it is one base from a much larger clone. The V gene is TRBV2, the J gene TRBJ2-3; D gene unclear. Germline CDR1 reads SNHLY; CDR2 reads FYNNEI. The CDR3 loop spans 13 amino acids. As DNA, the CDR3 is TGTAACAGCAGTCCAGATTATAAGGATACGCAGTATTTT. Translation: CNSSPDYKDTQYF.

This clonotype was observed at least ten times. The chain is built from TRBV10-2 and TRBJ1-2, with D hard to call. The length of the CDR3 is 15 residues. In germline, CDR1 is WSHSY, CDR2 SAAADI. V dropped 1 base and J dropped 8 bases, with 17 bases sitting between them. The CDR3 DNA reads as TGCGCCAGCAGTGAGTTACAGAGGGCCTTAGGGGGCTACACCTTC. This encodes CASSELQRALGGYTF.

The sample holds many counts of this clonotype. The chain combines TRBV7-9 with TRBJ1-1; D possibly corresponds to TRBD1 (6 bases). V lost 1 base, J lost 1 base, and 7 bases lay in between. Germline CDR1 and CDR2: SEHNR and FQNEAQ (reference sequence). CDR3 length: 14 amino acids. CDR3: CASSLGGANTEAFF. The CDR3 DNA reads TGTGCCAGCAGCTTAGGGGGGGCGAACACTGAAGCTTTCTTT.

This clonotype was observed at least ten times. The chain recombines TRBV20-1 with TRBJ1-1; TRBD1 might be the D (5 bases). Deletions cut 0 bases from V and 9 bases from J, with 17 bases between. CDR1 and CDR2 from the germline V gene are DFQATT and SNEGSKA (reference sequence). The CDR3 is 14 amino acids. The CDR3 sequence: CSARDPVGVGQAFF. In DNA form, the CDR3 reads TGCAGTGCTAGAGACCCGGTCGGGGTGGGGCAAGCTTTCTTT.

The V gene is TRBV20-1, the J gene TRBJ2-5; D ambiguous. The germline CDR1 and CDR2 sequences are DFQATT and SNEGSKA (reference sequence). The CDR3 is 13 amino acids. V was cut by 4 bases and J by 5 bases, with 14 bases left in between. The CDR3: CSANPGVGETQYF. The CDR3 DNA sequence: TGCAGTGCTAATCCCGGCGTAGGGGAGACCCAGTACTTC.

Notes on this clonotype: Given a much more abundant clone one base away, this may be a read error. V usage is TRBV29-1 and J usage is TRBJ1-1; D remains ambiguous. Trimming pared 5 bases from V and 0 bases from J, leaving 16 bases between. This CDR3 has 15 residues. Germline values: CDR1 SQVTM, CDR2 ANQGSEA. CDR3: CSVPHEGGVNTEAFF. The DNA of the CDR3 is TGCAGCGTTCCCCACGAGGGTGGGGTGAACACTGAAGCTTTCTTT. Filled out from reference TRBV29-1 and TRBJ1-1, the complete variable domain reads SAVISQKPSRDICQRGTSLTIQCQVDSQVTMMFWYRQQPGQSLTLIATANQGSEATYESGFVIDKFPISRPNLTFSTLTVSNMSPEDSSIYLCSVPHEGGVNTEAFFGQGTRLTVV.